Detailed here is one TCR beta chain. This specimen belongs to a study of T cells after somatic rescue of genetic block. Produced via immunoSEQ multiplex PCR; TCRdb's table is partial and in-frame only. Among fewer than 150,000 clones, over 80% were seen once, and the ten largest hold around 1.5%. CDR1 and CDR2 from the germline V gene are KGHSH and LQKENI. V gave up 0 bases and J gave up 4 bases, with 15 bases separating them. CDR3 length: 16 residues. The receptor's source is a woman younger than 30. The sequencing sample was made of peripheral blood mononuclear cells (PBMCs). The chain links TRBV18 to TRBJ1-1; no reliable D call. As DNA, the CDR3 is TGTGCCAGCTCACCACCCTGGGAGGGATCGGGCACTGAAGCTTTCTTT. Protein: CASSPPWEGSGTEAFF.